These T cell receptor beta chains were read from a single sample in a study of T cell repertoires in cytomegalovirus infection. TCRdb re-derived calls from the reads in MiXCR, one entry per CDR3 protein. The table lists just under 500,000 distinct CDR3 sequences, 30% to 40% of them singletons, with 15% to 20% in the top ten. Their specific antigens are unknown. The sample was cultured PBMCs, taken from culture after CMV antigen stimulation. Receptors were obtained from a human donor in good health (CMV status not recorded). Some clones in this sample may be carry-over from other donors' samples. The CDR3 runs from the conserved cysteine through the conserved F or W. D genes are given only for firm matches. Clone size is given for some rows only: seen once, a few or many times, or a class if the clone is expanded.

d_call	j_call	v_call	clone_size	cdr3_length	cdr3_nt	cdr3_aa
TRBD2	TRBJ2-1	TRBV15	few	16	TGTGCCACCAGCAGAGCAGGACTAGCGGGAGAGACTGAGCAGTTCTTC	CATSRAGLAGETEQFF
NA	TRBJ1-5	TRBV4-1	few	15	TGCGCCAGCAGCCTCATGTGGGGCGGGCGTCAGCCCCAGCATTTT	CASSLMWGGRQPQHF
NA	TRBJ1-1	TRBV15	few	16	TGTGCCACCAGCAGAGATAGTAACAGCAGGCACACTGAAGCTTTCTTT	CATSRDSNSRHTEAFF
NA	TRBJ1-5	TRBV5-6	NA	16	TGTGCCAGCAGCTTGGCGGTGGGGGGATTGAATCAGCCCCAGCATTTT	CASSLAVGGLNQPQHF
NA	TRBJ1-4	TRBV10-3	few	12	TGTGCCATCAGTGACGATGGTGAAAAACTGTTTTTT	CAISDDGEKLFF
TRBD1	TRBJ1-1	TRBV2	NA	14	TGTGCCAGCAACACCGGGACAGGGAACACTGAAGCTTTCTTT	CASNTGTGNTEAFF
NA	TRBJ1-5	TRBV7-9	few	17	TGTGCCAGCAGCTCTCAAGCCCCCGGGACTCGGAATCAGCCCCAGCATTTT	CASSSQAPGTRNQPQHF
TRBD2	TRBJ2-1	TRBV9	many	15	TGTGCCAGCAGCGTAGAGGGACTATCCTACAATGAGCAGTTCTTC	CASSVEGLSYNEQFF
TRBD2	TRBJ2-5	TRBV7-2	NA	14	TGTGCCAGCAGCTCACAGCGGGGTATGGAGACCCAGTACTTC	CASSSQRGMETQYF
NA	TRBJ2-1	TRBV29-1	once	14	TGCAGCGTTCGTCGGGGCAGGGGCTACAATGAGCAGTTCTTC	CSVRRGRGYNEQFF
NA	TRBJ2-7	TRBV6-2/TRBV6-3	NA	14	TGTGCCAGCAGCACCCCCGGGGGCGCCTACGAGCAGTACTTC	CASSTPGGAYEQYF
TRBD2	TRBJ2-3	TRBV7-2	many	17	TGTGCCAGCAGCTTAGAGGGACTAGCGACTGTCACAGATACGCAGTATTTT	CASSLEGLATVTDTQYF
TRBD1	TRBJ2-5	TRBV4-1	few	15	TGCGCCAGCAGCAAAAGACAGGGGGTTACAGAGACCCAGTACTTC	CASSKRQGVTETQYF
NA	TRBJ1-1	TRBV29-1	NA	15	TGCAGCGTGGGGACGTGGGGAGGTGGGAACACTGAAGCTTTCTTT	CSVGTWGGGNTEAFF
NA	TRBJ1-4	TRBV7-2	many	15	TGTGCCAGCAGCCCCGTGGGGGATAGGGATGAAAAACTGTTTTTT	CASSPVGDRDEKLFF
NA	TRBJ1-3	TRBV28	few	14	TGTGCCAGCAGTTTCGGCAGGGGTGGAAACACCATATATTTT	CASSFGRGGNTIYF
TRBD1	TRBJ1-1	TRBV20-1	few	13	TGCAGTGTCCCAACCCCGGACAGGGGGTTGGTGGGGTTT	CSVPTPDRGLVGF
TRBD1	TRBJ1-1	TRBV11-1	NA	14	TGTGCCAGCAGCGGGGGACAGGGCGCCACTGAAGCTTTCTTT	CASSGGQGATEAFF
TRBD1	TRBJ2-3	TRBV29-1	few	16	TGCAGTGTAAATATCCGGGAACAGGGGGCAACAGATACGCAGTATTTT	CSVNIREQGATDTQYF
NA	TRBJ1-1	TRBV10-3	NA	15	TGTGCCATCAGTGTCAACAGGCCCGGGAACACTGAAGCTTTCTTT	CAISVNRPGNTEAFF
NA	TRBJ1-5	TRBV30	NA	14	TGTGCCTGGAGTAGTCTGGCAGGGGTTCAGCCCCAGCATTTT	CAWSSLAGVQPQHF
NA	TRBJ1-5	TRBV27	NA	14	TGTGCCAGCAGTTTGGTAGTGGGCAGTCAGCCCCAGCATTTT	CASSLVVGSQPQHF
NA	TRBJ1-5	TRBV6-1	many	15	TGTGCCAGCAGTGCAGGGAGACTCGGAGGTCAGCCCCAGCATTTT	CASSAGRLGGQPQHF
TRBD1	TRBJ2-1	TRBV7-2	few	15	TGTGCCAGCAGCTTGTGGACAGGGGAATACAATGAGCAGTTCTTC	CASSLWTGEYNEQFF
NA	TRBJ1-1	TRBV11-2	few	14	TGTGCCAGCAGCTTCGGGGAAATGAACACTGAAGCTTTCTTT	CASSFGEMNTEAFF
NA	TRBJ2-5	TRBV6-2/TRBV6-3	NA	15	TGTGCCAGCAGAATAGGAGGGAGAGTCCAAGAGACCCAGTACTTC	CASRIGGRVQETQYF
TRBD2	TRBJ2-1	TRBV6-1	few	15	TGTGCCAGCAGCCCGACTAGCGGGGATTACAATGAGCAGTTCTTC	CASSPTSGDYNEQFF
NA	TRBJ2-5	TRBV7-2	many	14	TGTGCCAGCAGCTTAGCAGGCTACCAAGAGACCCAGTACTTC	CASSLAGYQETQYF
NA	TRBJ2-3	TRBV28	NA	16	TGTGCCAGCAGTTTATCCTTAGCTAGCCTCACAGATACGCAGTATTTT	CASSLSLASLTDTQYF
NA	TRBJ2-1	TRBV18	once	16	TGTGCCAGCTCACCCCTAGGACAGCTTTCCTACAATGAGCAGTTCTTC	CASSPLGQLSYNEQFF
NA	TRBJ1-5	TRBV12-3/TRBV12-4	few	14	TGTGCCAGCAGTTTAGTCTCTAGAGGGCGGCCCCAGCATTTT	CASSLVSRGRPQHF
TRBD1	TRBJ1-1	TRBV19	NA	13	TGTGCCAGTATAGGGGACAGGTCCACTGAAGCTTTCTTT	CASIGDRSTEAFF
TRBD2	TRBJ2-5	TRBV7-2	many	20	TGTGCCAGCAGCCCCCGGTCGAAGCTAGCGGGAGGCCCCTTACAAGAGACCCAGTACTTC	CASSPRSKLAGGPLQETQYF
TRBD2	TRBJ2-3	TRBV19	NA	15	TGTGCCAGTAGGAAAGCGGGAGGGTTAGGAGATACGCAGTATTTT	CASRKAGGLGDTQYF
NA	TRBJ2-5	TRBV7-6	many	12	TGTGCCAGCAGCTTAGAGGTAGAGACCCAGTACTTC	CASSLEVETQYF
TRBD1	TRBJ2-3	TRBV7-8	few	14	TGTGCCAGCAGCTTAACACAGGGGGAAGATACGCAGTATTTT	CASSLTQGEDTQYF
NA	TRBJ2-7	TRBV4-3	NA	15	TGCGCCAGCAGCCAGGGTCCAGTTCCAATTGACGAGCAGTACTTC	CASSQGPVPIDEQYF
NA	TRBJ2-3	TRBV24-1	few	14	TGTGCCACCAGTGAAACGACCGCCGGCGGTACGCAGTATTTT	CATSETTAGGTQYF
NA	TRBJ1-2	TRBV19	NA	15	TGTGCCAGTAGTAATCCCTCAGGGACTGCCGGTGGCTACACCTTC	CASSNPSGTAGGYTF
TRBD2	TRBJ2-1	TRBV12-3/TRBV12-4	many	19	TGTGCCAGCAGTACTGGACTAGCGGGAGTAAACCGGCCCTACAATGAGCAGTTCTTC	CASSTGLAGVNRPYNEQFF
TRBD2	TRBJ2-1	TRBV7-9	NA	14	TGTGCCAGCAGCTTACGCGGGGGAAGCAATGAGCAGTTCTTC	CASSLRGGSNEQFF